The 17 T cell receptor beta chains below come from one sample, sequenced in a study of cytomegalovirus exposure and HLA in healthy donors. PCR employed 60 Vbeta and 13 Jbeta primers. Produced via immunoSEQ multiplex PCR; TCRdb's table is partial and in-frame only. The profile covers under 200,000 clones, with about 80% appearing a single time and about 1.3% taken by the ten largest. The sequenced sample was PBMCs. These receptors were taken from a woman aged 45 to 65 in good health and CMV-seronegative.

V is TRBV15 and J is TRBJ1-2, with D maybe TRBD1 (6 bases). CDR3 length equals 15 residues. CDR1 is LNHNV and CDR2 is YYDKDF in the germline V gene (reference sequence). V was clipped by 3 bases and J by 2 bases, with 13 bases between them. The CDR3 loop reads CATSSYREGNYGYTF. CDR3 DNA: TGTGCCACCAGCAGTTACAGGGAGGGGAACTATGGCTACACCTTC.

The chain combines TRBV5-4 with TRBJ2-5; 8 bases line up with TRBD2. The CDR3 is made up of 15 amino acids. V was clipped by 0 bases and J by 5 bases; unmatched bases: 6. Germline V gene data show CDR1 as SGHNT and CDR2 as YYREEE (reference sequence). This CDR3 is CASSLGLAGWETQYF. For the CDR3, the DNA is TGTGCCAGCAGCTTGGGATTAGCGGGGTGGGAGACCCAGTACTTC.

The gene calls are TRBV4-2 and TRBJ2-7; TRBD1 matches at 8 bases. The V gene end was trimmed by 0 bases and the J gene end by 0 bases; junction bases not matched to a gene: 7. The germline CDR1 and CDR2 sequences are LGHNA and YNFKEQ. There are 17 residues in the CDR3. CDR3 nucleotide sequence: TGTGCCAGCAGCCAAGAATCGGACAGGGTCTACTCCTACGAGCAGTACTTC. Protein product: CASSQESDRVYSYEQYF.

V gene TRBV7-9 combines with J gene TRBJ2-1, with 14 bases matching TRBD2. The germline CDR1 and CDR2 sequences are SEHNR and FQNEAQ (reference sequence). V lost 5 bases and J lost 0; bases outside the gene matches: 6. The CDR3 sequence is 18 residues long. For the CDR3, the DNA is TGTGCCAGCAGCACGCTGGGACTAGCGGGAGACTCCTACAATGAGCAGTTCTTC. This sequence encodes CASSTLGLAGDSYNEQFF.

The V gene is TRBV14, the J gene TRBJ2-1, with D maybe TRBD1 (5 bases). The CDR3 is made up of 13 amino acids. V was shortened by 0 bases and J by 9 bases, with 9 bases between the two germline ends. The germline CDR1 and CDR2 sequences are SGHDN and FVKESK. The CDR3 DNA follows: TGTGCCAGCAGCCAAGATTTAGGGGCTGAGCAGTTCTTC. Amino acid sequence: CASSQDLGAEQFF.

The rearrangement links TRBV4-3 to TRBJ2-1; the match to TRBD2 covers 13 bases. The CDR3 consists of 17 residues. Trimming cost V 4 bases and J 2 bases; bases outside gene matches: 5. CDR1 is LGHNA, CDR2 YSLEER, per germline. The chain's CDR3 is CASSLGTSGATYNEQFF. As DNA, the CDR3 is TGCGCCAGCAGCCTCGGGACTAGCGGGGCGACCTACAATGAGCAGTTCTTC.

Written as DNA, the CDR3 is TGTGCCAGCAGTTACGGGGGACAGTGGAGGGAGACCCAGTACTTC. Protein product: CASSYGGQWRETQYF. V usage is TRBV6-6 and J usage is TRBJ2-5; 7 bases match TRBD1. Trimming removed 2 bases from V and 5 bases from J; junction bases left unmatched: 8. CDR3 size: 15 residues. From germline, CDR1 is MNHNY and CDR2 SVGAGI (reference sequence).

The gene calls are TRBV28 and TRBJ2-3, with TRBD2 matching over 8 bases. Germline V gene data show CDR1 as MDHEN and CDR2 as SYDVKM. After removal of 6 bases from V and 1 base from J, the junction contained 12 bases not matched to a gene. CDR3 length equals 17 residues. The CDR3 nucleotides are TGTGCCAGCAGGCTAGCGGGTTACCAAGGGGGCACAGATACGCAGTATTTT. It codes for CASRLAGYQGGTDTQYF.

The rearrangement uses TRBV5-1 and TRBJ2-1; 10 bases are shared with TRBD1. Germline V lookup: CDR1 SGHRS, CDR2 YFSETQ. Trimming at V came to 2 bases and at J to 2 bases, leaving 10 bases not matched to a gene. This CDR3 has 18 residues. This chain's CDR3 is CASSLPPGQGKTYNEQFF. CDR3 sequence (DNA): TGCGCCAGCAGCTTACCTCCGGGACAGGGGAAGACCTACAATGAGCAGTTCTTC.

The V and J genes are TRBV7-2 and TRBJ2-7; 8 positions agree with TRBD1. V shed 1 base, J shed 2 bases, and the junction held 10 bases outside the gene matches. The CDR3 sequence is 17 residues long. Germline values: CDR1 SGHTA, CDR2 FQGNSA. CDR3 region: CASSLGVQTGVAYEQYF. The CDR3 DNA sequence: TGTGCCAGCAGCTTAGGAGTGCAGACAGGGGTGGCCTACGAGCAGTACTTC.

The chain recombines TRBV6-1 with TRBJ2-5; D remains unclear. Trimming left V 0 bases short and J 0 bases short, with 14 bases between. Germline V gene data show CDR1 as MNHNS and CDR2 as SASEGT. The CDR3 covers 17 residues. The CDR3 is CASSEALAVPHQETQYF. The CDR3 nucleotides read TGTGCCAGCAGTGAAGCGCTGGCAGTGCCCCACCAAGAGACCCAGTACTTC.

The chain links TRBV11-2 to TRBJ1-4; 8 bases are a match to TRBD1. Germline assignment: CDR1 SGHAT and CDR2 FQNNGV. V shed 2 bases and J 11 bases; nucleotides not matched to a gene: 16. This CDR3 has 17 amino acids. CDR3 amino acids: CASSLWPPGRGHYKLFF. CDR3 bases: TGTGCCAGCAGCTTATGGCCACCAGGCAGGGGGCATTATAAACTGTTTTTT.

This CDR3 reads CASSLEGSSGNTIYF. Written as DNA, the CDR3 is TGTGCCAGCAGCTTGGAAGGGAGCTCTGGAAACACCATATATTTT. This chain links TRBV5-5 with TRBJ1-3; D remains ambiguous. The germline V gene has CDR1 SGHKS and CDR2 YYEKEE (reference sequence). Deletions cut 0 bases from V and 0 bases from J, with 7 bases between. The CDR3 spans 15 residues.

This chain links TRBV10-3 with TRBJ2-5; no definite D call. V was shortened by 8 bases and J by 5 bases, with 15 bases between the two germline ends. This CDR3 is 13 amino acids long. The germline CDR1 and CDR2 sequences are ENHRY and SYGVKD. This CDR3 reads CAISRDLTETQYF. CDR3 nucleotides: TGTGCCATCTCCCGTGACCTGACTGAGACCCAGTACTTC.

This clone was seen once. The chain combines TRBV7-9 with TRBJ2-7, with D maybe TRBD1 (5 bases). There are 15 residues in the CDR3. V dropped 3 bases and J dropped 0 bases, with 12 bases sitting between them. Germline-derived CDR1 and CDR2 are SEHNR and FQNEAQ (reference sequence). CDR3 DNA: TGTGCCAGCAGCTTTACCGCCAGGGCCTCCTACGAGCAGTACTTC. Protein product: CASSFTARASYEQYF.

Comments on this clone: A junction boundary mismatches the germline segment, possibly from a read error. The chain is built from TRBV2 and TRBJ2-1; no definite D call. Per the germline V gene, CDR1 is SNHLY and CDR2 is FYNNEI. The CDR3 has 12 amino acids. Written as DNA, the CDR3 is TGTGCCAGCAGGGAAGACCGGAATGAGCAGTTCTTC. It specifies CASREDRNEQFF.

This sequence joins TRBV7-2 and TRBJ2-3; the match to TRBD2 covers 8 bases. J lost 2 bases, V lost 6 bases, and 7 bases had no gene match. The CDR3 length is 15 residues. CDR1 is SGHTA and CDR2 is FQGNSA in the germline V gene. CDR3 sequence (DNA): TGTGCCAGCAGTTCACTAGCGGTCCTCACAGATACGCAGTATTTT. This sequence encodes CASSSLAVLTDTQYF.